This passage covers 10 T cell receptor beta chains from one sample sequenced in a study of T-cell reconstitution after alpha-beta-depleted transplantation in children. Preparing the TCRbeta library involved the use of unique molecular identifiers. TCRdb passed the PCR reads through MiXCR, listing each CDR3 protein once. The sample comprises 200,000 to 250,000 distinct CDR3 sequences, about 8.2% of which are singletons, and 35% to 40% rests with the top ten. The sample was PBMCs, mostly from graft donor cells, taken 360 days after TCRalphabeta/CD19-depleted stem cell transplant. The receptor source for this set is a male patient between 2 and 15 years old who had a stem cell transplant for acute myeloid leukemia, so the T cells may come from the graft donor.

In DNA, the CDR3 is TGTGCCAGCAGCTCAGACAGGGAGCGGGGCTACACCTTC. As protein: CASSSDRERGYTF. The chain recombines TRBV12-3 or TRBV12-4 with TRBJ1-2, with TRBD1 matching 7 bases. CDR3 length: 13 residues. V lost 6 bases and J lost 8; bases outside the gene matches: 9.

The chain has TRBV18 and TRBJ1-5, with D maybe TRBD1 (5 bases). The germline V and J ends were trimmed by 10 bases and 6 bases, with 13 bases remaining between them. Germline loops: CDR1 KGHSH, CDR2 LQKENI. The length of the CDR3 is 12 residues. The CDR3 is CATSVGGQPQHF. CDR3 nucleotide sequence: TGTGCCACTTCAGTCGGGGGTCAGCCCCAGCATTTT.

This clonotype was picked up a small number of times. This chain joins TRBV5-1 and TRBJ2-4, with a tentative D call TRBD2 (6 bases). Trimming cost V 2 bases and J 0 bases, with 9 bases left between them. Germline V CDR1 and CDR2: SGHRS, YFSETQ. This CDR3 comprises 15 residues. The CDR3 sequence is CASSFPGGAKNIQYF. The CDR3 DNA reads as TGCGCCAGCAGCTTCCCCGGGGGAGCCAAAAACATTCAGTACTTC.

Only a few counts were recorded for this clonotype. The chain joins TRBV12-3 or TRBV12-4 to TRBJ2-7; 7 nucleotides match TRBD1. The V segment lost 5 bases and the J segment 6 bases; nucleotides outside the gene matches: 13. This CDR3 has 15 amino acids. CDR3 residues: CASSPRQGRGGEQYF. As DNA, the CDR3 is TGTGCCAGCAGTCCTCGACAGGGTCGGGGCGGCGAGCAGTACTTC.

The chain recombines TRBV10-3 with TRBJ2-2; possibly TRBD1 for D (6 bases). V gave up 7 bases and J gave up 2 bases, with 17 bases separating them. The CDR3 is 16 amino acids. Looked up from germline, CDR1 is ENHRY and CDR2 is SYGVKD. The CDR3 reads CAITNAGTKNTGELFF. The CDR3 nucleotides are TGTGCCATCACCAACGCCGGGACAAAAAACACCGGGGAGCTGTTTTTT.

This clonotype occurred a few times. The chain links TRBV12-3 or TRBV12-4 to TRBJ1-2; D is possibly TRBD1 (5 bases). The CDR3 is made up of 15 amino acids. Deletions cut 5 bases from V and 0 bases from J, with 13 bases between. CDR3 amino acids: CASSAPGQANYGYTF. The CDR3 DNA follows: TGTGCCAGCAGTGCACCGGGGCAGGCTAACTATGGCTACACCTTC.

Many counts were recorded for this clonotype. The chain recombines TRBV29-1 with TRBJ2-7; tentatively, D is TRBD1 (5 bases). Germline V gives CDR1 SQVTM, CDR2 ANQGSEA. CDR3 size: 11 residues. V lost 6 bases and J 2 bases, leaving 8 bases between the germline ends. Here the CDR3 DNA reads TGCAGCGTAGGGGCGGCCTACGAGCAGTACTTC. Its translation: CSVGAAYEQYF.

This clonotype came up a few times. J is TRBJ2-5 and V is TRBV5-1; unclear D gene. Trimming left V 4 bases short and J 2 bases short, with 9 bases between. Germline CDR1 and CDR2: SGHRS and YFSETQ. The CDR3 has 13 residues. The CDR3, as DNA: TGCGCCAGCAGCAAGGGATCTCAAGAGACCCAGTACTTC. This codes for CASSKGSQETQYF. Supplemented by reference TRBV5-1 and TRBJ2-5, the full variable domain reads KAGVTQTPRYLIKTRGQQVTLSCSPISGHRSVSWYQQTPGQGLQFLFEYFSETQRNKGNFPGRFSGRQFSNSRSEMNVSTLELGDSALYLCASSKGSQETQYFGPGTRLLVL.

The sample holds many counts of this clonotype. The chain couples TRBV29-1 to TRBJ2-2; maybe TRBD2 (5 bases). The CDR3 runs 14 residues. Trimming stripped 7 bases from V and 7 bases from J, with 19 bases between. CDR1 is SQVTM and CDR2 is ANQGSEA in the germline V gene. Here the CDR3 DNA reads TGCAGCGCAACGGTATGGCTAGCTGGCGGGGAGCTGTTTTTT. This sequence encodes CSATVWLAGGELFF.

This clonotype was seen a few times. This sequence joins TRBV5-4 and TRBJ2-1; a weak D match, TRBD1 (6 bases). The CDR3 consists of 12 residues. Germline CDR1 is SGHNT and CDR2 is YYREEE (reference sequence). V dropped 0 bases and J dropped 11 bases, with 9 bases sitting between them. The CDR3 sequence is CASSLADRQQFF. DNA of the CDR3: TGTGCCAGCAGCTTGGCCGACAGGCAGCAGTTCTTC.